The source of this TCR beta chain is a study of beta chain features in type 1 diabetes. On the study more broadly: Sorted cells, roughly 98,000,000 in number, were examined across all samples. Whole-study results and caveats: Type 1 diabetes patients had fewer VDJ junction insertions and more deletions.

Markers CD45RO/CCR7/CD25/CD127/CD95/CD27 served to sort CD4+ naive, central memory, regulatory and stem cell-like memory cells. The entirety of the isolated RNA underwent reverse transcription, so expressed TCRB transcripts were sequenced. The assay was immunoSEQ multiplex PCR, and TCRdb's table has in-frame clones only and misses some. The sample carries about 300,000 clones, under 8.5% recorded once. The V end lost 1 base, the J end lost 2 bases, and 9 bases lay between the germline ends. This CDR3 contains 14 residues. Looked up from germline, CDR1 is SGHNT and CDR2 is YYREEE (reference sequence). In this sample, this clone turned up a few times. Its target is unknown.

The clonotype was recovered from a woman in her late teens or twenties in good health. This chain connects TRBV5-4 to TRBJ2-5; D ambiguous. The sample taken for sequencing was central memory CD4+ T cells from blood. CDR3 region: CASSLLGGQETQYF. DNA of the CDR3: TGTGCCAGCAGCTTGCTGGGCGGTCAAGAGACCCAGTACTTC.